This T cell receptor beta chain was captured by sequencing in a study of shared clonotypes between healthy human individuals. Findings and caveats of the study: Among a few donors, about 5% of naive CD4 clonotypes were found in common. Clonotypes which were not shared had lower generation probabilities than clonotypes that all four donors shared.

With respect to this clone: No antigen is known for it.

The protocol was immunoSEQ multiplex PCR, while the TCRdb copy is restricted to in-frame clones and leaves out a portion. Counted here are 2 million to 2.5 million clones, about 92% occurring once; the ten biggest clones make up approximately 0.4%. The CDR3 sequence is 13 residues long. Trimming stripped 7 bases from V and 5 bases from J, with 12 bases between. CDR1 and CDR2 (germline): MNHEY, SVGAGI. Only Caucasian adults living in Nashville, Tennessee made up the donor group. V and J are TRBV6-5 and TRBJ1-5; the D gene is possibly TRBD1 (5 bases). Sequencing used naive CD4+ T cells from PBMCs. Subset given: CD45RA+ positively selected. This sequence was found in a man aged 18 to 35 in good health. Some clones in this sample may be carry-over from other donors' samples. The CDR3 DNA is TGTGCCAGCACCGGGGGGGAGGATCAGCCCCAGCATTTT. Protein sequence: CASTGGEDQPQHF.